This TCR beta chain appears in the sequencing data of a study of CD8+CD57+ T cells in acquired aplastic anemia. In the study overall: Sorted CD4+ and CD8+ cells gave an average of approximately 3 ug of DNA. Study results and limitations: Patients and controls were found to share approximately 31 CD8+ CDR3 sequences.

V lost 0 bases, J lost 7 bases, and 12 bases lay in between. This CDR3 contains 14 residues. Germline values: CDR1 SGHDN, CDR2 FVKESK. This clonotype has ten or more counts. Its antigen is as yet unknown. An expansion of CD8+CD57+ cells by flow cytometry had been shown in patients chosen for sequencing. The blood sampling took place in patients who had so far received no therapy. Profiling of TCR beta VDJ combinations and CDR3 sequences used genomic DNA as template. Each CDR3 protein gets one entry after TCRdb re-called the reads with MiXCR. The table lists approximately 190,000 distinct CDR3 sequences, less than 60% of them singletons.

The chain has TRBV14 and TRBJ1-2; D perhaps matches TRBD1 (6 bases). This TCR came from a human donor with aplastic anemia. Sequenced sample: sorted CD4+, CD8+, or CD8+CD57+ T cells (not recorded which) from PBMCs. CDR3 coding DNA: TGTGCCAGCAGCCAAGATCGGGTAGGGGGTGGCTACACCTTC. Protein: CASSQDRVGGGYTF.